A selection of T cell receptor beta chains follows, all from one sample in a study of vaccination and CD4 T cells after COVID-19. No antigen has been identified for these receptors. Using its own MiXCR run on the PCR reads, TCRdb lists one record per CDR3 protein. The repertoire includes about 15,000 distinct CDR3 sequences, approximately 26% of them detected once, and around 23% sits in the top ten. The specimen sequenced was cultured CD4+ T cells from blood. The receptors were gathered from a human donor with COVID-19. Both conserved end residues are part of each CDR3.

CDR3 protein	J gene	V gene
CASSENRGIGNQPQHF	TRBJ1-5	TRBV6-1
CASSRAGYTEAFF	TRBJ1-1	TRBV7-3
CASRPPTSGGHEQYF	TRBJ2-7	TRBV7-2
CASRLWTGPGTEAFF	TRBJ1-1	TRBV5-1
CASSYGRGAYGYTF	TRBJ1-2	TRBV6-5
CASSLTPLETQYF	TRBJ2-5	TRBV5-1
CASSLLPSGGRNEQFF	TRBJ2-1	TRBV28
CASSFRQVEATDTQYF	TRBJ2-3	TRBV12-3/TRBV12-4
CASSGLGVNEQFF	TRBJ2-1	TRBV6-1
CAITPGQSNTNYGYTF	TRBJ1-2	TRBV10-3
CASNRRGESYEQYF	TRBJ2-7	TRBV2
CASSLQGREAFF	TRBJ1-1	TRBV11-2
CAWSAGQGYGYTF	TRBJ1-2	TRBV30
CASTATGPGELFF	TRBJ2-2	TRBV2
CASSLQGASGSPLHF	TRBJ1-6	TRBV11-1
CASGVEAGNTIYF	TRBJ1-3	TRBV28
CAWSPGQSSGANVLTF	TRBJ2-6	TRBV30
CASSPSQYSNQPQHF	TRBJ1-5	TRBV7-9